The 19 T cell receptor beta chains in this list originate from one sample, sequenced in a study of shared clonotypes between healthy human individuals. Sequencing used immunoSEQ multiplex PCR; TCRdb keeps in-frame clones, though not all of them. The table lists around 350,000 clones, 73% of them singletons. The specimen sequenced was memory CD4+ T cells sorted from blood. Subset: CD45RA-negative fraction. The receptors originated from a young man in good health.

The rearrangement uses TRBV2 and TRBJ2-5, with D unclear. Germline V gives CDR1 SNHLY, CDR2 FYNNEI. V was pared by 6 bases and J by 2 bases, with 10 bases between. The length of the CDR3 is 13 residues. The CDR3 DNA sequence: TGTGCCAGCAGACGGGTCAGTCAAGAGACCCAGTACTTC. Amino acids: CASRRVSQETQYF. Looking up the rest from reference TRBV2 and TRBJ2-5 gives the full variable domain: EPEVTQTPSHQVTQMGQEVILRCVPISNHLYFYWYRQILGQKVEFLVSFYNNEISEKSEIFDDQFSVERPDGSNFTLKIRSTKLEDSAMYFCASRRVSQETQYFGPGTRLLVL.

In this sample, this clone turned up a few times. The chain links TRBV5-1 to TRBJ2-2; D is perhaps TRBD2 (5 bases). CDR1 and CDR2 (germline): SGHRS, YFSETQ. The CDR3 totals 15 residues. Trimming left V 4 bases short and J 2 bases short, with 12 bases between. The CDR3 bases are TGCGCCAGCAGCCCACCTAGCCGAAACACCGGGGAGCTGTTTTTT. Translating gives CASSPPSRNTGELFF.

The chain joins TRBV7-6 to TRBJ2-7; a weak D match, TRBD1 (6 bases). The germline V gene encodes CDR1 SGHVS and CDR2 FNYEAQ. Between the trimmed V and J ends, which lost 5 bases and 9 bases, there was a span of 17 bases. This CDR3 spans 13 amino acids. CDR3 in DNA: TGTGCCAGCAGCACGTCCCGGGACAAAAGGCAGTACTTC. This translates into CASSTSRDKRQYF.

The gene calls are TRBV6-1 and TRBJ2-7; D is possibly TRBD2 (7 bases). Per the germline V gene, CDR1 is MNHNS and CDR2 is SASEGT. This CDR3 is 16 amino acids long. Trimming removed 1 base at V and 2 bases at J, with 15 bases between. The DNA for the CDR3 is TGTGCCAGCAGTGAAGGCTCAAGCGGGACACCCTACGAGCAGTACTTC. Its protein product is CASSEGSSGTPYEQYF.

This clone was counted between two and nine times. This chain links TRBV27 with TRBJ2-7; D is perhaps TRBD2 (6 bases). Trimming shortened V by 3 bases and J by 4 bases, and 16 bases separated the two germline ends. Germline V CDR1 and CDR2: MNHEY, SMNVEV (reference sequence). The CDR3 spans 15 residues. This CDR3 reads CASSFGGRRGYEQYF. Here the CDR3 DNA reads TGTGCCAGCAGTTTCGGCGGACGGAGGGGTTACGAGCAGTACTTC.

The V gene is TRBV25-1, the J gene TRBJ2-7, with 8 bases matching TRBD2. Germline CDR1 reads MGHDK; CDR2 reads SYGVNS. The CDR3 has 17 residues. After removal of 7 bases from V and 1 base from J, the junction contained 15 bases not matched to a gene. Here the CDR3 DNA reads TGTGCCAGCAAACCCCAGCGGGGGACTAGATTATCCTACGAGCAGTACTTC. This translates into CASKPQRGTRLSYEQYF.

This chain uses TRBV7-9 with TRBJ1-1; D unclear. V was shortened by 5 bases and J by 7 bases, with 8 bases between the two germline ends. This CDR3 is built from 11 residues. Per germline, CDR1 SEHNR and CDR2 FQNEAQ (reference sequence). The chain's CDR3 is CASSQDREAFF. DNA of the CDR3: TGTGCCAGCAGCCAAGACCGTGAAGCTTTCTTT.

This chain joins TRBV28 and TRBJ2-3, with TRBD1 identical over 12 bases. Germline V CDR1 and CDR2: MDHEN, SYDVKM. This CDR3 comprises 15 residues. V shed 4 bases, J shed 5 bases, and the junction held 4 bases outside the gene matches. The CDR3 sequence: CASSWGTGGRDTQYF. CDR3 coding DNA: TGTGCCAGCAGTTGGGGGACAGGGGGCAGAGATACGCAGTATTTT.

J is TRBJ2-7 and V is TRBV5-6; D perhaps matches TRBD1 (5 bases). CDR1 is SGHDT, CDR2 YYEEEE, per germline. This CDR3 comprises 17 residues. V lost 3 bases to trimming and J lost 0 bases, with 19 bases between them. The CDR3 region has the DNA TGTGCCAGCAGCTATGAAGGTAGGGGTCCCCTCTCCTACGAGCAGTACTTC. Its protein is CASSYEGRGPLSYEQYF. Complete variable domain (other parts from reference TRBV5-6 and TRBJ2-7): DAGVTQSPTHLIKTRGQQVTLRCSPKSGHDTVSWYQQALGQGPQFIFQYYEEEERQRGNFPDRFSGHQFPNYSSELNVNALLLGDSALYLCASSYEGRGPLSYEQYFGPGTRLTVT.

The CDR3 spells CASSGQGHEQYF. Here the CDR3 DNA reads TGTGCCAGCTCGGGACAGGGTCACGAGCAGTACTTC. This chain connects TRBV18 to TRBJ2-7; 9 bases fit TRBD1. CDR1 and CDR2 (germline): KGHSH, LQKENI. Trimming cost V 6 bases and J 5 bases; bases outside gene matches: 2. There are 12 residues in the CDR3.

The chain joins TRBV5-5 to TRBJ2-7; a possible D gene is TRBD1 (6 bases). V was trimmed by 5 bases and J by 5 bases, leaving 17 bases between them. The CDR3 covers 14 residues. Germline-derived CDR1 and CDR2 are SGHKS and YYEKEE (reference sequence). The CDR3 bases are TGTGCCAGCAGTGACTTTACAGGGCTCGACGAGCAGTACTTC. Residues: CASSDFTGLDEQYF.

A note on this clone: The sample has other DNA sequences that encode this CDR3 too. The chain combines TRBV6-6 with TRBJ2-1, with TRBD2 as a possible D gene (6 bases). CDR1 and CDR2 (germline): MNHNY, SVGAGI (reference sequence). Between the trimmed V and J ends, which lost 0 bases and 4 bases, there was a span of 10 bases. The CDR3 contains 15 residues. CDR3 DNA: TGTGCCAGCAGTTACTCCCCCGGACTATACAATGAGCAGTTCTTC. Translation: CASSYSPGLYNEQFF.

This rearrangement joins TRBV15 to TRBJ2-2; the D gene is possibly TRBD1 (6 bases). CDR1 LNHNV and CDR2 YYDKDF come from the germline V gene (reference sequence). The CDR3 contains 15 residues. V was trimmed by 0 bases and J by 2 bases, leaving 7 bases between them. In DNA, the CDR3 is TGTGCCACCAGCAGAGAAGGGGGTAACACCGGGGAGCTGTTTTTT. Its translation: CATSREGGNTGELFF.

This sequence joins TRBV6-1 and TRBJ2-7; D may be TRBD1 (6 bases). V was clipped by 4 bases and J by 4 bases, with 20 bases between them. CDR3 length: 16 residues. Germline assignment: CDR1 MNHNS and CDR2 SASEGT. For the CDR3, the DNA is TGTGCCAGCAGTGGGCTCGACAGGCTGGTCTCTTACGAGCAGTACTTC. This encodes CASSGLDRLVSYEQYF.

The sample holds a few counts of this clone. The chain employs TRBV14 and TRBJ2-7; TRBD2 aligns across 14 bases. The J segment lost 6 bases and the V segment lost 6 bases, leaving 4 bases of the junction unmatched. This CDR3 spans 14 amino acids. Germline V gene sequence: CDR1 SGHDN, CDR2 FVKESK. Written as DNA, the CDR3 is TGTGCCAGCAGATCCGGGACTAGCGGGAGCGAGCAGTACTTC. It codes for CASRSGTSGSEQYF.

This clone showed up just a few times. The gene calls are TRBV10-3 and TRBJ2-1; tentatively, D is TRBD1 (5 bases). Trimming removed 7 bases at V and 4 bases at J, with 14 bases between. Germline assignment: CDR1 ENHRY and CDR2 SYGVKD. The CDR3 extends over 14 amino acids. For the CDR3, the DNA is TGTGCCATCAACTCGGACACCGTATACAATGAGCAGTTCTTC. This sequence encodes CAINSDTVYNEQFF.

The rearrangement joins TRBV28 to TRBJ2-3; D ambiguous. The germline V and J ends were trimmed by 3 bases and 4 bases, with 17 bases remaining between them. CDR3 length: 16 residues. The germline CDR1 and CDR2 sequences are MDHEN and SYDVKM. CDR3 in DNA: TGTGCCAGCAGTTTTGGTCTTAGAGCCGGGTCAGATACGCAGTATTTT. This gives the protein CASSFGLRAGSDTQYF.

This chain links TRBV5-1 with TRBJ1-1; TRBD1 matches 8 bases. Germline CDR1 reads SGHRS; CDR2 reads YFSETQ. This CDR3 is built from 14 residues. V lost 3 bases to trimming and J lost 4 bases; unmatched junction nucleotides: 5. The DNA for the CDR3 is TGCGCCAGCAGCTGGGCCACAGGGGGCACTGAAGCTTTCTTT. It encodes CASSWATGGTEAFF.

The chain couples TRBV5-8 to TRBJ2-7; 11 bases are a match to TRBD2. Germline lookup yields CDR1 SGHTS and CDR2 YDEGEE. The CDR3 runs to 17 residues. J gave up 3 bases and V 1 base, and 9 bases lay outside the gene matches. This CDR3 reads CASSLRLAGGPVYEQYF. CDR3 coding DNA: TGTGCCAGCAGCTTGCGGTTAGCGGGAGGGCCGGTCTACGAGCAGTACTTC.